Reported below is one TCR beta chain. The sample comes from a study of T cells after yellow fever vaccination. TCRdb re-analysed the 5' RACE reads in MiXCR, keeping a single row per CDR3 protein. Of some 390,000 distinct CDR3 sequences listed, under 7.5% are singletons. This receptor was identified in a man younger than 45 who received the YFV17D yellow fever vaccine. The sequenced sample was PBMCs, obtained 5 days after the yellow fever booster vaccination.

The CDR3 here is CSASGDPRPNNQPQHF. Here the CDR3 DNA reads TGCAGTGCCTCCGGCGACCCAAGACCGAACAATCAGCCCCAGCATTTT. V gene TRBV20-1 combines with J gene TRBJ1-5; D gene unclear. Germline-derived CDR1 and CDR2 are DFQATT and SNEGSKA (reference sequence). The ends were cut back, 6 bases at V and 3 bases at J, with 21 bases in the middle. The CDR3 consists of 16 residues.